Sequencing of this TCR beta chain was carried out in a study of identical twins (dated by TCRdb to 2015 to 2016). At the level of the whole study: The study deep-sequenced TCR alpha and beta repertoires from monozygotic twins, unrelated adults of various ages and cord blood to test whether fetal clonotypes persist. To rule out contamination, replicate twin experiments were performed at different times with different library preparation protocols.

A remark on this clonotype: Its antigen target is currently unknown. No much larger clone exists at a distance of one base, and base qualities are not known.

Broad study findings and their caveats: Excess twin sharing in beta out-of-frame sequences was weaker because fewer shared sequences lowered the signal-to-noise ratio. Abundant cord blood beta clonotypes carried fewer insertions; young adult naive repertoires showed a weaker similar trend, while memory repertoires showed none. In monozygotic twins, recombination models systematically underestimated out-of-frame TCR alpha sharing, but the models matched the sharing seen between unrelated individuals. Zero-insertion analyses could be partly confounded by invariant T cells such as MAIT and iNKT, although diverse VJ usage argued against such confounding for most clonotypes. Out-of-frame TCR alpha sequences shared between twins showed an excess of low generation-probability sequences compared with coincidental sharing between unrelated individuals. Because the same donors could not be followed over many years, the conclusions relied on cross-sectional statistical analysis.

Only healthy Caucasian donors were included. Three pairs of female monozygotic twins, all aged 18 to 29 years, were included in the twin cohort. Peripheral blood mononuclear cells were the source from which RNA for the TCR libraries was isolated. The protocol used for the library was 5' RACE. For sequencing, an Illumina HiSeq 2000 was employed. A universal primer binding site was introduced by template switching, and a unique molecular identifier was present in the final cDNA, enabling accurate counting of TCR cDNA molecules. Specific primers in the conserved constant-segment region were used to synthesize first-strand cDNA for the TCR alpha and beta chains. To control for contamination, each cDNA library was double barcoded with a SMART-Mk sample barcode plus Illumina barcodes. Two successive PCR steps introduced TruSeq adapter sequences along with Illumina sample barcodes. Sequencing of the TCR alpha and beta cDNA libraries was done on the Illumina HiSeq platform using custom primers. The authors' pipeline ran thus. Unique molecular identifiers were extracted from raw reads with MiGEC, and CDR3 positions were determined with MiXCR. For each individual, recombination models were inferred using an EM algorithm with the repgenHMM and IGoR tools. The analysis of shared clonotypes was done with the tcR package in R, with sharing normalized by the product of cloneset sizes. To study raw recombination without the effects of thymic and clonal selection, out-of-frame nonproductive sequences were analyzed. The public reads were quality trimmed at Q25 with fastp and then assembled into clones with MiXCR by TCRdb, keeping productive beta chains. Here each entry gathers all rows of one CDR3 protein and keeps the most common genes and DNA. None of the V and J calls come from the authors' own analysis; TCRdb made them. The sample table records about 900,000 distinct CDR3 sequences; approximately 13% of these occur just once. The ten largest clonotypes hold around 1.6% of the sample.

The sample also formed part of further work on yellow fever vaccine responses in identical twins. That second report states: According to the authors, in identical twins the way T cells responded to vaccination appeared partly convergent and partly personalized. Focusing on identical twins, the study followed the T cell clones that responded to the vaccine, and did so with precision.

This TCR was recovered from a woman younger than 35 in good health. Sequencing used PBMCs.

DNA sequence: TGTGCCAGCAGTTTAGGAGGGATCGAAGAGACCCAGTACTTC. Translated, it reads CASSLGGIEETQYF. The rearranged segments are TRBV12-3 or TRBV12-4 and TRBJ2-5; 5 matching bases give a weak D call of TRBD2. The CDR3 goes from the cysteine to the phenylalanine over 14 residues. Of the read, only the CDR3 DNA is kept; its 42 bases are in frame from base 1. Trimming at the junction amounts to 1 base on V and 3 bases on J, and the germline ends lie 9 bases apart.